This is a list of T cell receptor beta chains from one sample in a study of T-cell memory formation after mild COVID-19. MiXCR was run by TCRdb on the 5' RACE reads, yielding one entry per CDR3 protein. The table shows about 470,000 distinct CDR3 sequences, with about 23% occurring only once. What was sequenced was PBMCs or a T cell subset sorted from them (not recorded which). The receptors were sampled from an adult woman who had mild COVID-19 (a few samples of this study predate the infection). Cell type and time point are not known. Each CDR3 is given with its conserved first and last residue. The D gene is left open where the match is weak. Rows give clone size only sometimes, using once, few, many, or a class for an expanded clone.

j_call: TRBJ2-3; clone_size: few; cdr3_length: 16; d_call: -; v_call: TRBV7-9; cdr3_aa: CASSLERGYPTDTQYF; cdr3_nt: TGTGCCAGCAGCTTAGAGAGGGGATACCCCACAGATACGCAGTATTTT
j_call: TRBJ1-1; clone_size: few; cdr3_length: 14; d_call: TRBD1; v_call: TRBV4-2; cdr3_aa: CASSQETGDTEAFF; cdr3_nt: TGTGCCAGCAGCCAAGAGACAGGGGACACTGAAGCTTTCTTT
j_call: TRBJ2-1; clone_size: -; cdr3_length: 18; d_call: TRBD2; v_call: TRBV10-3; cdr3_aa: CAISDLVGTSGGYNEQFF; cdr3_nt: TGTGCCATCAGCGACCTTGTTGGGACTAGCGGGGGATACAATGAGCAGTTCTTC
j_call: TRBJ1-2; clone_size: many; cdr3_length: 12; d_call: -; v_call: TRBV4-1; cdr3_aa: CASSQANYGYTF; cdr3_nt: TGCGCCAGCAGCCAAGCTAACTATGGCTACACCTTC
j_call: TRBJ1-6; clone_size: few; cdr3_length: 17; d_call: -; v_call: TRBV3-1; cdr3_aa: CASSQDGQTVYNSPLHF; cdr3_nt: TGTGCCAGCAGCCAAGATGGGCAGACGGTTTATAATTCACCCCTCCACTTT
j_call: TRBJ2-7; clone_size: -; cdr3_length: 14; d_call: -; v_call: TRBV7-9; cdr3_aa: CASSPWGSPYEQYF; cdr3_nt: TGTGCCAGCAGCCCATGGGGTTCACCTTACGAGCAGTACTTC
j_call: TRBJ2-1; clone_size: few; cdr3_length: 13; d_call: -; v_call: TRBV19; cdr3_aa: CASSISTGNLQFF; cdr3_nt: TGTGCCAGTAGTATAAGTACAGGGAACCTGCAGTTCTTC
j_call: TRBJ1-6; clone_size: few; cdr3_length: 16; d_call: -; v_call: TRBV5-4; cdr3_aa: CASSLDPDPPGSPLHF; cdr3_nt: TGTGCCAGCAGCCTCGACCCGGACCCGCCAGGCTCACCCCTCCACTTT
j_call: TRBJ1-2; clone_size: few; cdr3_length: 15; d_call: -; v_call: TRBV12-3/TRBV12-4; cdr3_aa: CASSPSWQGDYGYTF; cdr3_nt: TGTGCCAGCAGTCCCTCTTGGCAGGGCGACTATGGCTACACCTTC
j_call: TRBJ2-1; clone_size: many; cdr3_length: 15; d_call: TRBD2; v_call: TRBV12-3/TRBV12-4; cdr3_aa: CASSPTSGRYNEQFF; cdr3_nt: TGTGCCAGCAGTCCGACTAGCGGACGCTACAATGAGCAGTTCTTC
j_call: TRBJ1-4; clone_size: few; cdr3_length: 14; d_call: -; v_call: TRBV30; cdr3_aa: CAWSALGQNEKLFF; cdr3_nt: TGTGCCTGGAGTGCCCTTGGACAGAATGAAAAACTGTTTTTT
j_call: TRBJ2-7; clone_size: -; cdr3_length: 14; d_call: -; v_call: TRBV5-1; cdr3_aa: CASSLPGREYEQYF; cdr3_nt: TGCGCCAGCAGCTTACCCGGCAGGGAGTACGAGCAGTACTTC
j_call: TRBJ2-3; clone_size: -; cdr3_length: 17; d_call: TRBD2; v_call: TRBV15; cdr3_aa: CATSRGLAGGSTDTQYF; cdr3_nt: TGTGCCACCAGCAGAGGATTAGCGGGAGGTAGCACAGATACGCAGTATTTT
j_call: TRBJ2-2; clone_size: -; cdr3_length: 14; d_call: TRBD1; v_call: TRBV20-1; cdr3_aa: CSASAGQEAGELFF; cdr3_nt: TGCAGTGCTAGTGCGGGACAGGAGGCCGGGGAGCTGTTTTTT
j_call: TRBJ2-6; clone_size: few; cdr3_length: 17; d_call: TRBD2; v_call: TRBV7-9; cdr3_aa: CASSLFAGDSGANVLTF; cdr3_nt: TGTGCCAGCAGCTTATTTGCGGGGGACTCTGGGGCCAACGTCCTGACTTTC
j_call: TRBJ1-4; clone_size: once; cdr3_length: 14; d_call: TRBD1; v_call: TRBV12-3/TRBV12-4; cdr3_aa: CASRRQGIREKLFF; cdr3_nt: TGTGCCAGCAGGCGACAGGGGATACGGGAAAAACTGTTTTTT
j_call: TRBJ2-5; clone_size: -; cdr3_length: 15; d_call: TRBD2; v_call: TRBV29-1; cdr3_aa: CSVSKTSGGKETQYF; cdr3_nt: TGCAGCGTATCAAAGACTAGCGGGGGAAAAGAGACCCAGTACTTC
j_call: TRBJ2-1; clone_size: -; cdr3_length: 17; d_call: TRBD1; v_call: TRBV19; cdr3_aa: CASSIRGPQLSYNEQFF; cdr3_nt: TGTGCCAGTAGTATCAGGGGGCCTCAACTCTCCTACAATGAGCAGTTCTTC
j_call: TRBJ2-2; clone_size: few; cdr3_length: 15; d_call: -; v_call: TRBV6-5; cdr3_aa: CASTLGQWDTGELFF; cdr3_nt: TGTGCCAGCACCTTAGGACAGTGGGACACCGGGGAGCTGTTTTTT
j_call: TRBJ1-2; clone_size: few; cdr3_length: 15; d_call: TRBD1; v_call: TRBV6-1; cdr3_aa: CASSKWTGQLYGYTF; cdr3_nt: TGTGCCAGCAGTAAATGGACAGGACAACTCTATGGCTACACCTTC
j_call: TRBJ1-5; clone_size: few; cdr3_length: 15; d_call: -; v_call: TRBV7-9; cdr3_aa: CASSSNRDPGGAQHF; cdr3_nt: TGTGCCAGCAGCTCGAACAGGGACCCGGGGGGGGCCCAGCATTTT
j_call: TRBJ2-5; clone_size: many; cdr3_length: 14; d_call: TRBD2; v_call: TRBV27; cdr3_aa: CASSFGGGKETQYF; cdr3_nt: TGTGCCAGCAGTTTCGGGGGGGGCAAGGAGACCCAGTACTTC
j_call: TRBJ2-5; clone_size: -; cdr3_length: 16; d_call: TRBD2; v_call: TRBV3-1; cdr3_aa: CASSQDFPAGKETQYF; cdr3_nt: TGTGCCAGCAGCCAAGATTTTCCAGCGGGGAAAGAGACCCAGTACTTC
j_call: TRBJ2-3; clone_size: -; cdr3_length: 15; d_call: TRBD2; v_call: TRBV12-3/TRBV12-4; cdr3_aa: CASRRTSGGTDTQYF; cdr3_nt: TGTGCCAGCAGAAGGACTAGCGGGGGCACAGATACGCAGTATTTT
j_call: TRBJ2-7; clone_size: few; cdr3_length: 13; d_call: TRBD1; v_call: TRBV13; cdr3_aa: CASSSDRNYEQYF; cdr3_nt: TGTGCCAGCAGCTCGGACAGGAATTACGAGCAGTACTTC
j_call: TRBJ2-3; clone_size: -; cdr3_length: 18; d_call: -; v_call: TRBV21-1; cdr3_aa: CASTSLAGVSSLTDTQYF; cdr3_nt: TGTGCCAGCACCTCACTAGCGGGGGTCTCCTCCCTGACAGATACGCAGTATTTT
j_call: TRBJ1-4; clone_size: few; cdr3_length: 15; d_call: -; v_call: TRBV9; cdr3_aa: CASSQTATRGEKLFF; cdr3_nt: TGTGCCAGCAGCCAAACAGCCACCAGGGGTGAAAAACTGTTTTTT
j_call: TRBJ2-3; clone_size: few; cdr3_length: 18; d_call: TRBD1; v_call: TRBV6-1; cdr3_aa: CASSSHSTGTASTDTQYF; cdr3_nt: TGTGCCAGCAGTTCCCACTCTACCGGGACAGCCAGCACAGATACGCAGTATTTT
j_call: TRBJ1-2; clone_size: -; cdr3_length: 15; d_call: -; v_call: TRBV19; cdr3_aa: CASSAQDSLLYGYTF; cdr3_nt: TGTGCCAGTAGTGCCCAGGACAGTTTGTTGTATGGCTACACCTTC
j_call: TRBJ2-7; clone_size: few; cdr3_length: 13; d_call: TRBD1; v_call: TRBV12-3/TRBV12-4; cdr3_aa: CASSPGQGHEQYF; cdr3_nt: TGTGCCAGCAGTCCAGGACAGGGCCACGAGCAGTACTTC
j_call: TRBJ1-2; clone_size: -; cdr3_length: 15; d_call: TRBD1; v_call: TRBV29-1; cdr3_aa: CSVESLLQGEGGYTF; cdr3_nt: TGCAGCGTTGAGAGCTTGTTGCAGGGGGAGGGTGGCTACACCTTC